One and the same sample provided the 18 T cell receptor beta chains below, sequenced in a study of blood T cell repertoires in COVID-19. The table came from immunoSEQ multiplex PCR; TCRdb's copy has only in-frame clones and leaves some out. The profile shows some 340,000 clones, about 90% of them singletons. The sample consisted of PBMCs or T cells enriched from blood (not recorded which). The receptor set was obtained from a woman aged 25 to 39 who had recovered from COVID-19.

This clone appeared a few times. The chain joins TRBV5-1 to TRBJ2-7; 10 nucleotides agree with TRBD1. The trim removed 5 bases at V and 2 bases at J, leaving 4 bases unmatched. The germline gives CDR1 SGHRS, CDR2 YFSETQ. This CDR3 contains 14 residues. CDR3 bases: TGCGCCAGCAGGCCCGGGACAGGGGCCTACGAGCAGTACTTC. Protein product: CASRPGTGAYEQYF.

This clone showed up just once. This sequence joins TRBV28 and TRBJ1-5, with D perhaps matching TRBD1 (6 bases). This CDR3 region has 15 residues. Germline CDR1 and CDR2: MDHEN and SYDVKM. V was pared by 6 bases and J by 1 base, with 13 bases between. CDR3 coding DNA: TGTGCCAGCAGCCCCTCCAGGGGCAGCAATCAGCCCCAGCATTTT. It codes for CASSPSRGSNQPQHF.

V gene TRBV28 combines with J gene TRBJ1-2; D gene uncertain. The CDR3 is 12 residues long. Germline CDR1 MDHEN, CDR2 SYDVKM. V was trimmed by 8 bases and J by 1 base, leaving 8 bases between them. The CDR3 sequence: CASQEVNYGYTF. CDR3 coding DNA: TGTGCCAGCCAGGAAGTTAACTATGGCTACACCTTC.

V usage is TRBV5-6 and J usage is TRBJ1-2; D remains ambiguous. CDR1 and CDR2 (germline): SGHDT, YYEEEE. CDR3 length: 14 amino acids. Trimming removed 4 bases at V and 4 bases at J, with 14 bases between. Written as DNA, the CDR3 is TGTGCCAGCAGCGCGGGGTTCTGGGGCTATGGCTACACCTTC. Its protein product is CASSAGFWGYGYTF.

The chain combines TRBV2 with TRBJ2-1; 8 bases line up with TRBD2. There are 13 residues in the CDR3. Germline loops: CDR1 SNHLY, CDR2 FYNNEI. With V trimmed by 8 bases and J by 3 bases, 3 bases remained unmatched. DNA for the CDR3: TGTGCCAGCCGGGAGGGGGTCTACAATGAGCAGTTCTTC. It codes for CASREGVYNEQFF. Drawing the rest from reference TRBV2 and TRBJ2-1, the complete variable domain is EPEVTQTPSHQVTQMGQEVILRCVPISNHLYFYWYRQILGQKVEFLVSFYNNEISEKSEIFDDQFSVERPDGSNFTLKIRSTKLEDSAMYFCASREGVYNEQFFGPGTRLTVL.

This sequence joins TRBV7-9 and TRBJ1-2, with 8 bases fitting TRBD1. This CDR3 spans 15 amino acids. Trimming removed 5 bases from V and 4 bases from J; junction bases left unmatched: 9. Germline V gene sequence: CDR1 SEHNR, CDR2 FQNEAQ (reference sequence). In nucleotides, the CDR3 is TGTGCCAGCAGCCAATTGGACAGGGAACTCTATGGCTACACCTTC. Its protein product is CASSQLDRELYGYTF.

The rearrangement uses TRBV28 and TRBJ2-3, with unresolved D. V was shortened by 3 bases and J by 6 bases, with 13 bases between the two germline ends. CDR3 length equals 14 residues. The germline gives CDR1 MDHEN, CDR2 SYDVKM. The CDR3 loop is CASSFRSRSDTQYF. The CDR3, as DNA: TGTGCCAGCAGTTTCCGATCTAGATCGGATACGCAGTATTTT.

CDR3 in amino acids: CATSRDRGHGYTF. CDR3 DNA: TGTGCCACCAGCAGGGACAGGGGGCATGGCTACACCTTC. The chain links TRBV15 to TRBJ1-2; TRBD1 agrees at 11 bases. Germline V gene sequence: CDR1 LNHNV, CDR2 YYDKDF (reference sequence). J was trimmed by 6 bases and V by 3 bases; bases with no gene match: 0. This CDR3 has 13 amino acids.

In DNA, the CDR3 is TGTGCCAGTAGTAAGGACACCACCTCCCTCTACGAGCAGTACTTC. Encoded protein: CASSKDTTSLYEQYF. The J gene is TRBJ2-7, the V gene TRBV19; TRBD1 is a possible D gene (5 bases). V was trimmed by 4 bases and J by 3 bases, leaving 16 bases between them. Germline-derived CDR1 and CDR2 are LNHDA and SQIVND (reference sequence). The CDR3 spans 15 residues. Combining the CDR3 with reference TRBV19 and TRBJ2-7 gives the whole variable domain DGGITQSPKYLFRKEGQNVTLSCEQNLNHDAMYWYRQDPGQGLRLIYYSQIVNDFQKGDIAEGYSVSREKKESFPLTVTSAQKNPTAFYLCASSKDTTSLYEQYFGPGTRLTVT.

The rearrangement links TRBV19 to TRBJ1-6, with a possible D match to TRBD1 (6 bases). The CDR3 has 16 residues. The germline V and J ends were trimmed by 6 bases and 0 bases, with 12 bases remaining between them. Germline CDR1 and CDR2: LNHDA and SQIVND (reference sequence). The CDR3 bases are TGTGCCAGTAGGGTACAGGGCAGCTCCTATAATTCACCCCTCCACTTT. It is translated as CASRVQGSSYNSPLHF.

V is TRBV19 and J is TRBJ2-2, with 10 bases fitting TRBD1. The CDR3 consists of 15 residues. Germline CDR1 is LNHDA and CDR2 is SQIVND (reference sequence). With 7 bases clipped from V and 2 bases from J, the junction kept 4 bases outside the gene matches. The CDR3 coding sequence is TGTGCCAGTATCCGGGACAGGGGTAACACCGGGGAGCTGTTTTTT. Translation gives CASIRDRGNTGELFF.

The chain links TRBV7-3 to TRBJ2-1; 13 bases fit TRBD2. Germline CDR1 is SGHTA and CDR2 is FQGTGA. This CDR3 is built from 17 residues. The J segment lost 2 bases and the V segment lost 5 bases, leaving 6 bases of the junction unmatched. CDR3 residues: CASSPGTSGVTYNEQFF. The CDR3 DNA reads as TGTGCCAGCAGCCCAGGGACTAGCGGGGTAACCTACAATGAGCAGTTCTTC.

Of note for this clone: Distinct nucleotide sequences in the sample also encode this CDR3. The genes are TRBV11-2 and TRBJ1-6; no reliable D call. Germline CDR1 SGHAT, CDR2 FQNNGV. Trimming took off 1 base at V and 7 bases at J, with 5 bases between the two ends. The CDR3 is 13 residues long. CDR3 protein: CASSLGRNSPLHF. The CDR3 DNA follows: TGTGCCAGCAGCTTAGGGAGGAATTCACCCCTCCACTTT.

This chain links TRBV9 with TRBJ1-5; D is unresolved. This CDR3 region has 15 residues. From germline, CDR1 is SGDLS and CDR2 YYNGEE. V lost 3 bases and J 2 bases, leaving 12 bases between the germline ends. The CDR3 is CASSARPGGNQPQHF. CDR3 nucleotide sequence: TGTGCCAGCAGCGCCCGCCCCGGGGGCAATCAGCCCCAGCATTTT.

The CDR3 region has the DNA TGCGCCAGCAGCCAAGTGGGGGCCAGGGACGAGCAGTACTTC. Protein sequence: CASSQVGARDEQYF. The rearrangement uses TRBV4-1 and TRBJ2-7, with D tentatively TRBD1 (6 bases). The CDR3 totals 14 residues. The V gene lost 1 base and the J gene lost 5 bases, with 12 bases spanning the gap. The V gene's germline CDR1 is MGHRA and CDR2 YSYEKL.

This clone has only a few counts. The V call is TRBV10-3, the J call TRBJ2-3; the match to TRBD2 covers 11 bases. J was trimmed by 4 bases and V by 2 bases; bases with no gene match: 2. Germline loops: CDR1 ENHRY, CDR2 SYGVKD. This CDR3 has 15 residues. CDR3 in amino acids: CAISEPGLAADTQYF. In DNA form, the CDR3 reads TGTGCCATCAGTGAGCCGGGACTAGCGGCAGATACGCAGTATTTT.

The chain links TRBV30 to TRBJ2-1; 10 nucleotides align to TRBD1. The CDR3 length is 14 residues. V was pared by 0 bases and J by 7 bases, with 3 bases of the junction left unmatched. Per germline, CDR1 GTSNPN and CDR2 SVGIG (reference sequence). CDR3 region: CAWSVWDRGNEQFF. The CDR3 DNA reads as TGTGCCTGGAGTGTATGGGACAGGGGAAATGAGCAGTTCTTC.

V is TRBV5-8 and J is TRBJ1-2, with TRBD1 matching over 11 bases. The CDR3 extends over 14 amino acids. The germline gives CDR1 SGHTS, CDR2 YDEGEE. Unmatched junction bases numbered 1, after V lost 0 bases and J lost 6 bases. The CDR3: CASSLGTGGDGYTF. CDR3 DNA sequence: TGTGCCAGCAGCTTGGGGACAGGGGGCGATGGCTACACCTTC.